Below are 30 T cell receptor beta chains sequenced from a single sample in a study of human T cells and chemical hapten exposure. TCRdb recomputed calls from the RACE reads with MiXCR, one row per CDR3 protein. Among about 380,000 distinct CDR3 sequences listed, roughly 5% were seen once. Time point denoted: patch test 1, 2 weeks after DPC sensitization. Treatment: therapeutic diphenylcyclopropenone sensitization with weekly scalp DPC. Material: whole blood, obtained in connection with sensitization to the hapten diphenylcyclopropenone (DPC). These receptors originate from a woman aged 45-65 years with alopecia areata. Some clones in this sample may be carry-over from other donors' samples.

This clonotype came up many times. V usage is TRBV7-6 and J usage is TRBJ2-1; tentatively, D is TRBD1 or TRBD2 (5 bases each). V was trimmed by 5 bases and J by 8 bases, leaving 16 bases between them. This CDR3 is 14 amino acids long. Germline-derived CDR1 and CDR2 are SGHVS and FNYEAQ. Written as DNA, the CDR3 is TGTGCCAGCAGCACCCGAGGGGCAGTCGATGAGCAGTTCTTC. Translated, it gives CASSTRGAVDEQFF.

This clonotype showed up many times. This chain links TRBV5-1 with TRBJ1-2; 7 positions match TRBD1. CDR1 is SGHRS, CDR2 YFSETQ, per germline. With V trimmed by 4 bases and J by 6 bases, 3 bases remained unmatched. This CDR3 has 12 residues. The chain's CDR3 is CASSTTGDGYTF. DNA of the CDR3: TGCGCCAGCAGCACTACAGGGGATGGCTACACCTTC.

The V and J genes are TRBV12-3 or TRBV12-4 and TRBJ2-7; the D gene is possibly TRBD2 (5 bases). The CDR3 loop spans 12 amino acids. V was pared by 5 bases and J by 5 bases, with 10 bases between. CDR3 bases: TGTGCCAGCAGTCGGACTGACCACGAGCAGTACTTC. It is translated as CASSRTDHEQYF.

The chain joins TRBV6-2 or TRBV6-3 to TRBJ1-1; D not certain. The CDR3 consists of 12 residues. Trimming removed 4 bases from V and 9 bases from J, with 12 bases in between. Germline V gene lookup returns CDR1 MNHEY and CDR2 SVGEGT. Here the CDR3 DNA reads TGTGCCAGCAGTTCTCCGAGTGTTCAAGCTTTCTTT. As protein: CASSSPSVQAFF.

The table lists this clonotype with a few counts. The chain carries TRBV28 and TRBJ1-1; no firm D call. Trimming took off 7 bases at V and 6 bases at J, with 15 bases between the two ends. Germline values: CDR1 MDHEN, CDR2 SYDVKM. The CDR3 loop spans 13 amino acids. CDR3 loop: CASIGRLRPEAFF. For the CDR3, the DNA is TGTGCCAGCATCGGGAGATTACGGCCTGAAGCTTTCTTT. The complete variable domain, with remaining parts taken from reference TRBV28 and TRBJ1-1, reads DVKVTQSSRYLVKRTGEKVFLECVQDMDHENMFWYRQDPGLGLRLIYFSYDVKMKEKGDIPEGYSVSREKKERFSLILESASTNQTSMYLCASIGRLRPEAFFGQGTRLTVV.

This clonotype appeared a few times. J is TRBJ1-5 and V is TRBV7-9; D call uncertain. Germline assignment: CDR1 SEHNR and CDR2 FQNEAQ (reference sequence). V was clipped by 5 bases and J by 9 bases, with 14 bases between them. CDR3 length: 13 residues. In DNA, the CDR3 is TGTGCCAGCAGCCAGGAGGGATCCGGGCCCCAGCATTTT. This sequence encodes CASSQEGSGPQHF.

V is TRBV20-1 and J is TRBJ1-2, with 9 positions matching TRBD1. J gave up 8 bases and V 1 base, and 14 bases lay outside the gene matches. Germline assignment: CDR1 DFQATT and CDR2 SNEGSKA (reference sequence). The CDR3 has 16 residues. CDR3 residues: CSARGRSGTGSYGYTF. CDR3 DNA sequence: TGCAGTGCTAGAGGACGATCCGGGACAGGGTCGTACGGCTACACCTTC.

The sample holds a few counts of this clonotype. The chain uses TRBV25-1 and TRBJ1-3, with D unresolved. Germline V gives CDR1 MGHDK, CDR2 SYGVNS. This CDR3 comprises 16 residues. The ends were cut back, 1 base at V and 0 bases at J, with 10 bases in the middle. Here the CDR3 DNA reads TGTGCCAGCAGTGAATTTGGCAGGACCTCTGGAAACACCATATATTTT. Translated: CASSEFGRTSGNTIYF.

The genes are TRBV7-2 and TRBJ2-1, with TRBD2 identical over 10 bases. V lost 5 bases, J lost 6 bases, and 7 bases stayed unmatched. CDR1 is SGHTA, CDR2 FQGNSA, per germline. The CDR3 loop spans 15 amino acids. CDR3 nucleotide sequence: TGTGCCAGCAGCCCCGTACTAGCGGGAAGCAATGAGCAGTTCTTC. It codes for CASSPVLAGSNEQFF.

This clonotype appeared many times. The J gene is TRBJ1-5, the V gene TRBV7-2; no reliable D call. This CDR3 has 15 amino acids. V shed 1 base and J shed 0 bases, with 7 bases lying between them. Looked up from germline, CDR1 is SGHTA and CDR2 is FQGNSA. CDR3 residues: CASSLGAVSNQPQHF. CDR3 DNA: TGTGCCAGCAGCTTAGGGGCAGTTAGCAATCAGCCCCAGCATTTT.

This clonotype was seen more than once but under ten times. The chain is built from TRBV6-1 and TRBJ2-3; D is possibly TRBD2 (5 bases). Germline assignment: CDR1 MNHNS and CDR2 SASEGT. V was trimmed by 8 bases and J by 0 bases, leaving 15 bases between them. The CDR3 extends over 15 amino acids. CDR3 protein: CASGLDTLSTDTQYF. The CDR3 coding sequence is TGTGCCAGCGGACTTGACACCCTTAGCACAGATACGCAGTATTTT.

This clonotype was counted many times. The chain uses TRBV6-2 or TRBV6-3 and TRBJ2-1; unclear D gene. The ends were cut back, 0 bases at V and 6 bases at J, with 3 bases in the middle. The CDR3 is 12 residues long. The germline V gene has CDR1 MNHEY and CDR2 SVGEGT. CDR3 sequence: CASSYSPNEQFF. The DNA for the CDR3 is TGTGCCAGCAGTTACTCCCCCAATGAGCAGTTCTTC.

This clonotype was observed a few times. V usage is TRBV12-3 or TRBV12-4 and J usage is TRBJ2-1; D possibly matches TRBD1 or TRBD2 (5 bases each). V was cut by 3 bases and J by 6 bases, with 12 bases left in between. This CDR3 contains 14 residues. CDR3 sequence: CASSFGTLGNEQFF. For the CDR3, the DNA is TGTGCCAGCAGTTTTGGGACCCTGGGCAATGAGCAGTTCTTC.

The chain combines TRBV29-1 with TRBJ1-1, with no clear D. This CDR3 comprises 13 residues. Germline CDR1 SQVTM, CDR2 ANQGSEA. V lost 2 bases and J lost 5, with 12 bases in between. DNA for the CDR3: TGCAGCGTTGAACTCGCCCCCGGGACTGAAGCTTTCTTT. It is translated as CSVELAPGTEAFF.

There are many counts of this clonotype. This chain joins TRBV29-1 and TRBJ2-7, with 9 bases aligning to TRBD1. Germline lookup yields CDR1 SQVTM and CDR2 ANQGSEA. The CDR3 is 13 residues long. V lost 4 bases to trimming and J lost 2 bases; unmatched junction nucleotides: 3. In DNA, the CDR3 is TGCAGCGTTGGCGGGACAGGGACCTACGAGCAGTACTTC. It translates to CSVGGTGTYEQYF.

There are a few counts of this clonotype. The gene calls are TRBV5-1 and TRBJ2-5; D gene uncertain. The germline CDR1 and CDR2 sequences are SGHRS and YFSETQ. This CDR3 has 12 amino acids. The V end was cut by 1 base, the J end by 4 bases, with 5 bases between. The CDR3 region is CASSLSTETQYF. DNA of the CDR3: TGCGCCAGCAGCTTGTCGACAGAGACCCAGTACTTC.

This clonotype was detected many times. The chain carries TRBV6-2 or TRBV6-3 and TRBJ2-1, with 8 bases lining up with TRBD2. Per germline, CDR1 MNHEY and CDR2 SVGEGT. J gave up 4 bases and V 7 bases, and 12 bases lay outside the gene matches. This CDR3 contains 16 residues. The CDR3 region has the DNA TGTGCCAGCACTTGGGCGTCTAGCGGGCTATACAATGAGCAGTTCTTC. It yields the protein CASTWASSGLYNEQFF.

This clonotype occurred a few times. V gene TRBV2 combines with J gene TRBJ1-4, with TRBD1 as a possible D gene (5 bases). CDR1 and CDR2 from the germline V gene are SNHLY and FYNNEI. This CDR3 region has 15 residues. Deletions cut 2 bases from V and 6 bases from J, with 13 bases between. The CDR3 region is CASSERKGTDEKLFF. CDR3 nucleotide sequence: TGTGCCAGCAGTGAACGAAAGGGGACGGATGAAAAACTGTTTTTT.

The chain links TRBV5-5 to TRBJ1-5; D uncertain. V was trimmed by 1 base and J by 5 bases, leaving 7 bases between them. This CDR3 region has 13 residues. Germline CDR1 and CDR2: SGHKS and YYEKEE (reference sequence). This chain's CDR3 is CASSLWVDQPQHF. The CDR3 nucleotides read TGTGCCAGCAGCTTGTGGGTAGATCAGCCCCAGCATTTT.

In its sample, this clonotype was seen a few times. This chain uses TRBV6-5 with TRBJ2-5, with D hard to call. The germline gives CDR1 MNHEY, CDR2 SVGAGI. This CDR3 is 12 amino acids long. Trimming cost V 0 bases and J 7 bases, with 6 bases left between them. The CDR3 DNA sequence: TGTGCCAGCAGTTACTCGGGTGGGACCCAGTACTTC. Translation: CASSYSGGTQYF.

This clonotype appeared many times. This chain connects TRBV27 to TRBJ2-4, with D possibly TRBD1 on 5 matching bases. The CDR3 totals 14 residues. Trimming removed 0 bases at V and 8 bases at J, with 11 bases between. Germline assignment: CDR1 MNHEY and CDR2 SMNVEV (reference sequence). CDR3 DNA: TGTGCCAGCAGTTTATCAGGGGCTGGGTACATTCAGTACTTC. This translates into CASSLSGAGYIQYF.

This clonotype appeared a few times. The chain carries TRBV7-2 and TRBJ1-5; D not certain. Germline CDR1 is SGHTA and CDR2 is FQGNSA. The CDR3 totals 13 residues. V lost 4 bases to trimming and J lost 4 bases, with 8 bases between them. CDR3 sequence: CASSWRINQPQHF. The CDR3 DNA is TGTGCCAGCAGCTGGCGGATAAATCAGCCCCAGCATTTT.

This clonotype was found many times. The genes are TRBV4-1 and TRBJ2-2, with 12 bases that match TRBD2. With V trimmed by 1 base and J by 4 bases, 1 base remained unmatched. There are 16 residues in the CDR3. Germline V gene sequence: CDR1 MGHRA, CDR2 YSYEKL. CDR3 sequence (DNA): TGCGCCAGCAGCCAAGGGACTAGCGGGACCACCGGGGAGCTGTTTTTT. It translates to CASSQGTSGTTGELFF.

This clonotype was counted at least ten times. The chain links TRBV7-8 to TRBJ2-3; the match to TRBD2 covers 9 bases. Per the germline V gene, CDR1 is SGHVS and CDR2 is FQNEAQ. There are 16 residues in the CDR3. Losses at the gene ends were 7 bases for V and 2 bases for J; bases not matched to a gene: 10. DNA for the CDR3: TGTGCCAGCACCAGGGAAGCGGGGGGAGACACAGATACGCAGTATTTT. Protein: CASTREAGGDTDTQYF.

The table lists this clonotype with many counts. The rearrangement links TRBV4-2 to TRBJ2-7; unclear D gene. The CDR3 spans 13 residues. Germline lookup yields CDR1 LGHNA and CDR2 YNFKEQ. Trimming took off 2 bases at V and 3 bases at J, with 8 bases between the two ends. The CDR3 spells CASSQNLNYEQYF. The DNA for the CDR3 is TGTGCCAGCAGCCAAAATCTGAACTACGAGCAGTACTTC.

In this sample, this clonotype turned up many times. The chain links TRBV7-9 to TRBJ1-4; 8 bases fit TRBD1. CDR3 length: 14 amino acids. Looked up from germline, CDR1 is SEHNR and CDR2 is FQNEAQ (reference sequence). The J segment lost 6 bases and the V segment lost 5 bases, leaving 5 bases of the junction unmatched. The CDR3 bases are TGTGCCAGCAGCCCAGGACAGGGTCATGAAAAACTGTTTTTT. Translating it yields CASSPGQGHEKLFF.

This chain joins TRBV9 and TRBJ1-1, with D hard to call. CDR1 is SGDLS and CDR2 is YYNGEE in the germline V gene. V gave up 1 base and J gave up 1 base, with 8 bases separating them. The CDR3 runs to 14 residues. CDR3 sequence reads: CASSVPDKNTEAFF. For the CDR3, the DNA is TGTGCCAGCAGCGTACCTGACAAGAACACTGAAGCTTTCTTT.

This clonotype has a count of ten or more. The chain uses TRBV19 and TRBJ2-6; D is unclear. Germline assignment: CDR1 LNHDA and CDR2 SQIVND (reference sequence). The CDR3 spans 15 residues. The V end lost 5 bases, the J end lost 3 bases, and 11 bases lay between the germline ends. The CDR3 region is CASSQRMGGANVLTF. CDR3 DNA sequence: TGTGCCAGTAGTCAGAGGATGGGTGGGGCCAACGTCCTGACTTTC.

This clonotype was picked up many times. This chain connects TRBV29-1 to TRBJ2-2; 7 nucleotides match TRBD1. The germline V gene encodes CDR1 SQVTM and CDR2 ANQGSEA. V lost 7 bases and J lost 4; bases outside the gene matches: 6. CDR3 length: 13 residues. CDR3 region: CSGWGTATGELFF. CDR3 sequence (DNA): TGCAGCGGATGGGGGACAGCCACCGGGGAGCTGTTTTTT.

This clonotype was detected ten times or more. V and J are TRBV3-1 and TRBJ2-3, with TRBD2 identical over 7 bases. Unmatched junction bases numbered 15, after V lost 4 bases and J lost 5 bases. Germline CDR1 and CDR2: LGHDT and YNNKEL (reference sequence). This CDR3 comprises 17 residues. This CDR3 is CASSLIPRGGPGDTQYF. The CDR3, as DNA: TGTGCCAGCAGCCTTATCCCAAGGGGAGGGCCCGGAGATACGCAGTATTTT.